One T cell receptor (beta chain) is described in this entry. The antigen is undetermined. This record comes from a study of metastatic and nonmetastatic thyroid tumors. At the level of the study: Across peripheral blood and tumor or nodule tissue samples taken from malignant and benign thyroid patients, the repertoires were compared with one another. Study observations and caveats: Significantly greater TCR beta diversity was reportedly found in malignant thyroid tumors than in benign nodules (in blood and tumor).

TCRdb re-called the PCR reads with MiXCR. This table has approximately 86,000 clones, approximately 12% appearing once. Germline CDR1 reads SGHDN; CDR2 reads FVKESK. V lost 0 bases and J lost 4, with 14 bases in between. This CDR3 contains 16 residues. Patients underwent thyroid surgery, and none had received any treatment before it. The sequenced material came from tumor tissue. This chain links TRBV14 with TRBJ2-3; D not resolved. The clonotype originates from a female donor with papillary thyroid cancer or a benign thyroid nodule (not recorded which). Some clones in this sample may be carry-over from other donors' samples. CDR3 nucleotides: TGTGCCAGCAGCCAAGACCCCCAGCCGTGGTCAGATACGCAGTATTTT. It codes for CASSQDPQPWSDTQYF.